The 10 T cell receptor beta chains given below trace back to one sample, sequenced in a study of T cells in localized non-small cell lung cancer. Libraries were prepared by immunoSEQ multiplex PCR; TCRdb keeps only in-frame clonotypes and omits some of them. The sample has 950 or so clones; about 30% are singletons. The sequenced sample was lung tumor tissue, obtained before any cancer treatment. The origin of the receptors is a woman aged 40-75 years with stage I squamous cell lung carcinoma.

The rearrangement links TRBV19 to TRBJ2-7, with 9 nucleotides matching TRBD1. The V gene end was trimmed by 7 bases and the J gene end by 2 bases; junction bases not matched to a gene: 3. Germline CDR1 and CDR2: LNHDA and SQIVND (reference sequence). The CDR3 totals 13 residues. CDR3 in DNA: TGTGCCAGTACGGGGACAGGGACCTACGAGCAGTACTTC. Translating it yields CASTGTGTYEQYF. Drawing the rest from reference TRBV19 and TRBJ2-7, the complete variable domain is DGGITQSPKYLFRKEGQNVTLSCEQNLNHDAMYWYRQDPGQGLRLIYYSQIVNDFQKGDIAEGYSVSREKKESFPLTVTSAQKNPTAFYLCASTGTGTYEQYFGPGTRLTVT.

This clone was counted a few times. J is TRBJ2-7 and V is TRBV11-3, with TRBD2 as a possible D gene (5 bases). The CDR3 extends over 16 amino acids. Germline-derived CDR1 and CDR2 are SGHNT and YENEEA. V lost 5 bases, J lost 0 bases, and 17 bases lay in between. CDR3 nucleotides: TGTGCCAGCAGCCATTTAACCGCGGGCCCCTCCTACGAGCAGTACTTC. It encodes CASSHLTAGPSYEQYF. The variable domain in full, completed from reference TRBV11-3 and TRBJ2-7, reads EAGVVQSPRYKIIEKKQPVAFWCNPISGHNTLYWYLQNLGQGPELLIRYENEEAVDDSQLPKDRFSAERLKGVDSTLKIQPAELGDSAVYLCASSHLTAGPSYEQYFGPGTRLTVT.

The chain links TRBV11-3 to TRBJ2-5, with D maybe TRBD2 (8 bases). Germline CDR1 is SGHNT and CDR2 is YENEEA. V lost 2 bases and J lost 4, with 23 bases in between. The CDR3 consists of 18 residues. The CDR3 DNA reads TGTGCCAGCAGCTTACCAATACTAGCGGCTAGACAGGGAGAGACCCAGTACTTC. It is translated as CASSLPILAARQGETQYF.

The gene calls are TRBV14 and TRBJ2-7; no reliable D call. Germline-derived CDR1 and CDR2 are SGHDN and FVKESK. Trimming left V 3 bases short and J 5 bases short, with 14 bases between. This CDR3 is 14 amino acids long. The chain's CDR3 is CASSQLDIDDEQYF. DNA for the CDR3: TGTGCCAGCAGCCAGCTCGACATCGACGACGAGCAGTACTTC.

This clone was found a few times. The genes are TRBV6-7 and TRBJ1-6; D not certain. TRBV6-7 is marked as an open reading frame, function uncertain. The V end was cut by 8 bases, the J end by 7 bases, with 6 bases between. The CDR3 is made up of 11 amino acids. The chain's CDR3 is CASANNSPLHF. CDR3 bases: TGTGCCAGCGCCAACAATTCACCCCTCCACTTT.

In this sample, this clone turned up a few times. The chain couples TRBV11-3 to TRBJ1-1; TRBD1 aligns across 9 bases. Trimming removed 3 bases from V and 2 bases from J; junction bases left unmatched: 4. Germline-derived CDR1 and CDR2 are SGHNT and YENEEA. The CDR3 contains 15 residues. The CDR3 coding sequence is TGTGCCAGCAGCTTGTCGGGACAGGGAAACACTGAAGCTTTCTTT. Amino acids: CASSLSGQGNTEAFF.

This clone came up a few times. CDR3 nucleotide sequence: TGTGCCAGCAGTTCCAGGGGACAGGGAGCTGGAAACACCATATATTTT. Protein: CASSSRGQGAGNTIYF. The chain recombines TRBV6-8 with TRBJ1-3, with 9 nucleotides matching TRBD1. V was clipped by 4 bases and J by 2 bases; unmatched bases: 6. CDR1 and CDR2 from the germline V gene are MNHGY and SAAAGT. The CDR3 totals 16 residues.

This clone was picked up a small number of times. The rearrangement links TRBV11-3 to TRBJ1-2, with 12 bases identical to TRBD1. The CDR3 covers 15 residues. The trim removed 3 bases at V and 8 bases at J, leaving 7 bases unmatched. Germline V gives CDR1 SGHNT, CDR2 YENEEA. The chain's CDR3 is CASSLGQGAPDGYTF. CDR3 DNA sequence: TGTGCCAGCAGCTTGGGACAGGGGGCGCCGGACGGCTACACCTTC.

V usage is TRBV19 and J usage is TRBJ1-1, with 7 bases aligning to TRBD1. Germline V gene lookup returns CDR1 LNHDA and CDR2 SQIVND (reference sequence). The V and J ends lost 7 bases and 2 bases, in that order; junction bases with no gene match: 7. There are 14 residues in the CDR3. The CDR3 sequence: CASTVGGGNTEAFF. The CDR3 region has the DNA TGTGCCAGTACCGTCGGAGGGGGCAACACTGAAGCTTTCTTT.

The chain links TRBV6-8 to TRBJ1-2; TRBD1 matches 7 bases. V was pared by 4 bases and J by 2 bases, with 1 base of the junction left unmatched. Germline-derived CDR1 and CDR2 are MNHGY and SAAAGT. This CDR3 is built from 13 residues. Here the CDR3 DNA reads TGTGCCAGCAGTTGGGACAGCAACTATGGCTACACCTTC. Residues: CASSWDSNYGYTF.